The rows below give T cell receptor beta chains drawn from one sample of a study of cytomegalovirus exposure and HLA in healthy donors. The data were produced by immunoSEQ multiplex PCR, yet TCRdb's version contains in-frame clones alone and is incomplete. The sample gives about 110,000 clones, about 68% of which show up once; 4.2% is in the top ten. What was sequenced was PBMCs. These receptors all stem from a woman between 35 and 50 years old in good health and CMV-seropositive. Each CDR3 is given with its conserved first and last residue. D genes are given only for firm matches. Clone size is stated in some rows and not others, as once, few, many or a class when expanded.

>TRBJ2-7|TRBD1|TRBV6-5|-
TGTGCCAGCAGTTACTACCCACAGGGGACCTCCTACGAGCAGTACTTC
CASSYYPQGTSYEQYF
>TRBJ2-5|-|TRBV4-2|-
TGTGCCAGCAGCCAAGTTACTAGAGGCGAGACCCAGTACTTC
CASSQVTRGETQYF
>TRBJ2-3|TRBD2|TRBV6-1|once
TGTGCCAGCAGTGAAAGTAAAACTAGCGGGAGAGCGGATACGCAGTATTTT
CASSESKTSGRADTQYF
>TRBJ2-1|TRBD1|TRBV19|-
TGTGCCAGTAGCGTAACCGGGACAGGGGCTTTACAGGGGTTCTTC
CASSVTGTGALQGFF
>TRBJ2-5|-|TRBV2|-
TGTGCCAGCAGTGAAAGAATGGCAGGGCTGCAAGAGACCCAGTACTTC
CASSERMAGLQETQYF
>TRBJ2-7|TRBD1|TRBV5-1|-
TGCGCCAGCAGCTTGGGGGCGGGACAGGGCACCTACGAGCAGTACTTC
CASSLGAGQGTYEQYF
>TRBJ2-5|-|TRBV21-1|-
TGTGCCAGCAGCAAAAGTGTTAGCGGGGGGATCCAAGAGACCCAGTACTTC
CASSKSVSGGIQETQYF
>TRBJ1-2|TRBD1|TRBV29-1|-
TGCAGCGTTGAGAACAGGGGGCAACCTGGCTACACCTTC
CSVENRGQPGYTF
>TRBJ1-2|TRBD1|TRBV30|-
TGTGCCTGGACCTTCGGTGGGCCTGGGACAGGGGGCCTACTGGGCTATGGCTACACCTTC
CAWTFGGPGTGGLLGYGYTF
>TRBJ1-5|-|TRBV10-2|-
TGCGCCAGCAGTGAAGACAGACTTAGCAATCAGCCCCAGCATTTT
CASSEDRLSNQPQHF
>TRBJ2-5|TRBD1|TRBV28|-
TGTGCCAGCCGCCGGGCAGGGGGCGGTTCTTGGGAGACCCAGTACTTC
CASRRAGGGSWETQYF
>TRBJ2-7|TRBD2|TRBV7-9|-
TGTTCCAGCAGCTTAATAGCGGGACCTGAAGTTTACGAGCAGTACTTC
CSSSLIAGPEVYEQYF
>TRBJ2-5|-|TRBV21-1|-
TGTGCCAGCAGCAAAGCGCCCGCGTCTATAGCGGGGGTTGAGACCCAGTACTTC
CASSKAPASIAGVETQYF
>TRBJ2-7|TRBD2|TRBV7-9|-
TGTGCCAGCAGCCGGACTAGCGGTCTCTCCTACGAGCAGTACTTC
CASSRTSGLSYEQYF
>TRBJ1-2|TRBD1|TRBV6-1|-
TGTGCCAGCAACCGACAGGGTGGCTACACCTTC
CASNRQGGYTF
>TRBJ1-3|-|TRBV9|once
TGTGCCAGCAGCCCCTCAGGGGTTAGCACCATATATTTT
CASSPSGVSTIYF
>TRBJ2-7|TRBD1|TRBV18|-
TGTGCCAGCTCACCCCTTCTGGGACAGGGCCACTACGAGCAGTACTTC
CASSPLLGQGHYEQYF
>TRBJ2-1|-|TRBV9|-
TGTGCCAGCAGCCTTGGTTTGAATAGCGATGAGCAGTTCTTC
CASSLGLNSDEQFF
>TRBJ1-5|-|TRBV19|-
TGTGCCAGTAGTATATATAATCAGCCCCAGCATTTT
CASSIYNQPQHF
>TRBJ1-4|TRBD1|TRBV14|-
TGTGCCAGCAGCAGGGGGCTCGGTGAAAAACTGTTTTTT
CASSRGLGEKLFF
>TRBJ1-1|-|TRBV29-1|-
TGCAGCGCAGTCCCACAGGGAACTGAAGCTTTCTTT
CSAVPQGTEAFF
>TRBJ2-3|TRBD2|TRBV6-4|few
TGTGCCAGCAGTTTGACTAGCGGGGCCACAGATACGCAGTATTTT
CASSLTSGATDTQYF
>TRBJ1-1|-|TRBV27|-
TGTGCCAGCAGTTTATCGAAGAGAACTGAAGCTTTCTTT
CASSLSKRTEAFF
>TRBJ1-5|-|TRBV4-1|once
TGCGCCAGCAGCCAAGAGACAGCTGGGGGGTGGAATCAGCCCCAGCATTTT
CASSQETAGGWNQPQHF
>TRBJ2-5|TRBD1|TRBV6-1|few
TGTGCCAGCAGCCGGGACAGCCAAGAGACCCAGTACTTC
CASSRDSQETQYF
>TRBJ1-5|-|TRBV6-6|few
TGTGCCAGCAGTTACCCGGGGGGTGTAAGTCAGCCCCAGCATTTT
CASSYPGGVSQPQHF
>TRBJ2-2|-|TRBV27|once
TGTGCCAGCAGTTACCCACTATCCGGGGAGCTGTTTTTT
CASSYPLSGELFF
>TRBJ2-5|TRBD2|TRBV7-8|-
TGTGCCAGCAGCTTAGTGGGGGCGGGGGGGCGTCAAGAGACCCAGTACTTC
CASSLVGAGGRQETQYF
>TRBJ2-7|TRBD2|TRBV7-2|-
TGTGCCAGCAGCTTTAGCGGGGGCTACAAATACGAGCAGTACTTC
CASSFSGGYKYEQYF
>TRBJ1-2|TRBD1|TRBV6-5|-
TGTGCCAGCAGGTCCGACAGGGACTATGGCTACACCTTC
CASRSDRDYGYTF
>TRBJ2-7|-|TRBV9|-
TGTGCCAGCAGCGTAGCTCAGGGTCCTACCTACGAGCAGTACTTC
CASSVAQGPTYEQYF
>TRBJ2-3|-|TRBV2|-
TGTGCCAGCAGTTGGGAGCTTTCAGATACGCAGTATTTT
CASSWELSDTQYF
>TRBJ2-1|TRBD2|TRBV6-5|-
TGTGCCAGCAGTTGGAGAGGACTAGCGAGGCGAGATGAGCAGTTCTTC
CASSWRGLARRDEQFF
>TRBJ1-2|-|TRBV5-1|few
TGCGCCAGCAGCTTGGGGCCAGGGGCGGCGTCTAACTATGGCTACACCTTC
CASSLGPGAASNYGYTF
>TRBJ2-5|TRBD2|TRBV6-1|-
TGTGCCTGCAGATCCGGGGGGAGAAAGGAGACCCAGTACTTC
CACRSGGRKETQYF
>TRBJ2-7|-|TRBV6-1|-
TGTGCCAGCAGTGAAAGGCAGGGCCCCTACGAGCAGTACTTC
CASSERQGPYEQYF
>TRBJ1-6|TRBD1|TRBV10-3|-
TGTGCCATCAGCCCGGGACAGAAGAATTCACCCCTCCACTTT
CAISPGQKNSPLHF
>TRBJ1-6|-|TRBV2|-
TGTGCCAGCAGCGGACAAGGGAACATTTCACCCCTCCACTTT
CASSGQGNISPLHF
>TRBJ1-3|-|TRBV5-8|-
TGTGCCAGCAGTTTAGACGGGATTCCTGGAAACACCATATATTTT
CASSLDGIPGNTIYF
>TRBJ1-2|-|TRBV4-2|-
TGTGCCAGCAGCCAAGATCCGGGACACGGCTATGGCTACACCTTC
CASSQDPGHGYGYTF
>TRBJ2-7|TRBD2|TRBV11-2|-
TGTGCCAGCTCTACTCGACTAGCGGGGAGTAGCGAGCAGTACTTC
CASSTRLAGSSEQYF
>TRBJ1-1|-|TRBV30|-
TGTGCCTGGAGTGTACCCTTGCAGGCCTGGGCTTTCTTT
CAWSVPLQAWAFF
>TRBJ2-1|-|TRBV5-1|-
TGCGCCAGCAGGGGGGACACTGAGCAGTTCTTC
CASRGDTEQFF
>TRBJ1-4|TRBD1|TRBV7-3|-
TGTGCCAGCAGCGTAGACAGGGGTGAAAAACTGTTTTTT
CASSVDRGEKLFF
>TRBJ2-1|-|TRBV5-4|few
TGTGCCAGCAGCTTGGTTCAGCGTCGGAATGAGCAGTTCTTC
CASSLVQRRNEQFF
>TRBJ1-4|-|TRBV7-2|-
TGTGCCAGCAGCCCAGCAAAACTTAGGGGGACCGGTGAAAAACTGTTTTTT
CASSPAKLRGTGEKLFF
>TRBJ1-2|-|TRBV7-8|-
TGTGCCAGCAGCCCCGTGGTAGTCCCTACTTCCAACTATGGCTACACCTTC
CASSPVVVPTSNYGYTF
>TRBJ2-1|TRBD2|TRBV7-2|-
TGTGCCAGCAGCTTTTGGCTAGCGGGGGGGAATGAGCAGTTCTTC
CASSFWLAGGNEQFF
>TRBJ1-2|TRBD1|TRBV2|-
TGTGCCAGCAGTTATCCGGGACAGGGATTCAACTATGGCTACACCTTC
CASSYPGQGFNYGYTF
>TRBJ2-5|TRBD1|TRBV7-2|-
TGTGCCAGCAGCTTGAGGACAGGAAGGGGAGAGACCCAGTACTTC
CASSLRTGRGETQYF
>TRBJ1-2|TRBD1|TRBV27|-
TGTGCCAGCAGTACACAGGGGGCAAACTATGGCTACACCTTC
CASSTQGANYGYTF
>TRBJ2-3|-|TRBV6-1|-
TGTGCCAGCAGTGAAACCAGGGCCCCCACAGATACGCAGTATTTT
CASSETRAPTDTQYF
>TRBJ2-7|-|TRBV11-3|-
TGTGCCAGCAGCTCCCGGGATTTATCCTACGAGCAGTACTTC
CASSSRDLSYEQYF
>TRBJ2-3|-|TRBV29-1|-
TGCAGCACCGGGGTGGGGGGGCCTGCAGATACGCAGTATTTT
CSTGVGGPADTQYF